This TCR beta chain was captured in a study of blood T cell repertoires in COVID-19. Looking at the study overall: Acute-phase and convalescent COVID-19 samples originated in the United States, Italy and Spain.

As originally analysed: Estimation of nucleated cell counts relied on the amplification of reference gene primers. Only in-frame clones appear in the TCRdb table, and some are missing; sequencing was by immunoSEQ multiplex PCR. That table gives V, J and clone size, and the DNA gave D and trimming. The sample carries about 160,000 clones, 85% to 95% recorded once. Trimming cost V 4 bases and J 5 bases; bases outside gene matches: 10. Germline V lookup: CDR1 LGHDT, CDR2 YNNKEL (reference sequence). The CDR3 sequence is 15 residues long. The TCR originated in a woman aged 45-59 years with acute or convalescent COVID-19. The sample taken for sequencing was peripheral blood. This chain connects TRBV3-1 (or the pseudogene TRBV3-2) to TRBJ2-5; 7 bases align to TRBD2. CDR3 sequence reads: CASSLPSGLGETQYF. In DNA form, the CDR3 reads TGTGCCAGCAGCCTCCCTAGCGGCCTTGGGGAGACCCAGTACTTC.